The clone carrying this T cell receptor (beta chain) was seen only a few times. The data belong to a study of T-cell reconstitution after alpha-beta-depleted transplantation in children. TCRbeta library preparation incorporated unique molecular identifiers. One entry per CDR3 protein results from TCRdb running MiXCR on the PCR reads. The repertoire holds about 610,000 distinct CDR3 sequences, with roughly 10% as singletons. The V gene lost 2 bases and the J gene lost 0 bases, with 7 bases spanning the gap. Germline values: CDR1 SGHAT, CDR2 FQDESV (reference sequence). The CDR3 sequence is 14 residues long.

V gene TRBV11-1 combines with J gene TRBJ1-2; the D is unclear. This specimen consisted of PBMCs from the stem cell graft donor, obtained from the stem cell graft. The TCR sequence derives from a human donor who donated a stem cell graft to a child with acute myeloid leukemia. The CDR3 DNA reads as TGTGCCAGCAGCTTACACGGCGCTAACTATGGCTACACCTTC. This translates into CASSLHGANYGYTF.